What follows are 27 T cell receptor beta chains derived from one specimen sequenced in a study of cytomegalovirus exposure and HLA in healthy donors. With 60 Vbeta and 13 Jbeta primers, the PCR was carried out. The assay was immunoSEQ multiplex PCR, and TCRdb's table has in-frame clones only and misses some. The sample contains about 100,000 clones, less than 85% of which appear only once. The sequencing sample was made of PBMCs. Receptor source: a man between 18 and 35 years old in good health and CMV-seronegative.

The rearrangement joins TRBV4-2 to TRBJ1-6; 7 nucleotides align to TRBD1. This CDR3 spans 15 amino acids. Trimming removed 2 bases from V and 7 bases from J; junction bases left unmatched: 5. Germline CDR1 is LGHNA and CDR2 is YNFKEQ. For the CDR3, the DNA is TGTGCCAGCAGCCAAAGACAGGGTGGCAATTCACCCCTCCACTTT. It is translated as CASSQRQGGNSPLHF.

The rearrangement links TRBV25-1 to TRBJ2-4, with D maybe TRBD1 (6 bases). The CDR3 runs to 16 residues. V lost 2 bases to trimming and J lost 1 base, with 12 bases between them. The germline V gene has CDR1 MGHDK and CDR2 SYGVNS. CDR3 sequence: CASSEEKGEAKNIQYF. In DNA form, the CDR3 reads TGTGCCAGCAGTGAAGAAAAGGGGGAGGCCAAAAACATTCAGTACTTC.

With regard to this clone: The same CDR3 can be traced to other DNA sequences in this sample. The chain has TRBV5-1 and TRBJ2-7; TRBD2 matches at 7 bases. The CDR3 spans 16 residues. CDR1 SGHRS and CDR2 YFSETQ come from the germline V gene. V was pared by 4 bases and J by 5 bases, with 15 bases of the junction left unmatched. Written as DNA, the CDR3 is TGCGCCAGCAGCCCCCCCCGGGGTAGCGGGTCGAACGAGCAGTACTTC. This codes for CASSPPRGSGSNEQYF.

The chain is built from TRBV7-6 and TRBJ2-7, with 13 bases fitting TRBD2. Germline V gene lookup returns CDR1 SGHVS and CDR2 FNYEAQ. Germline trimming cut 4 bases from V and 3 bases from J; bases unmatched to any gene: 3. The CDR3 contains 15 residues. Here the CDR3 DNA reads TGTGCCAGCAGCTCACTAGCGGGGGGGAACTACGAGCAGTACTTC. Protein product: CASSSLAGGNYEQYF.

The genes are TRBV7-3 and TRBJ2-1; TRBD2 aligns across 8 bases. This CDR3 is 15 amino acids long. Germline assignment: CDR1 SGHTA and CDR2 FQGTGA. The J segment lost 4 bases and the V segment lost 7 bases, leaving 9 bases of the junction unmatched. CDR3 sequence (DNA): TGTGCCAGCAAACGGGGGGGGCCTATATACAATGAGCAGTTCTTC. This sequence encodes CASKRGGPIYNEQFF.

The gene calls are TRBV5-1 and TRBJ1-4; D remains ambiguous. The germline CDR1 and CDR2 sequences are SGHRS and YFSETQ. The germline V and J ends were trimmed by 4 bases and 7 bases, with 8 bases remaining between them. The CDR3 has 12 residues. DNA of the CDR3: TGCGCCAGCAGCCAAATCGGTGAAAAACTGTTTTTT. Translation: CASSQIGEKLFF.

V is TRBV28 and J is TRBJ2-2; D is uncertain. CDR1 is MDHEN, CDR2 SYDVKM, per germline. This CDR3 comprises 17 residues. The V end lost 5 bases, the J end lost 6 bases, and 22 bases lay between the germline ends. The CDR3 DNA follows: TGTGCCAGCAGTCCTTTAATACTGGCTAGTTCCCCCGGGGAGCTGTTTTTT. Residues: CASSPLILASSPGELFF.

This chain links TRBV7-6 with TRBJ2-1, with D maybe TRBD2 (7 bases). The germline gives CDR1 SGHVS, CDR2 FNYEAQ. CDR3 length: 16 amino acids. Trimming shortened V by 5 bases and J by 5 bases, and 19 bases separated the two germline ends. This CDR3 is CASSKRGARLDNEQFF. For the CDR3, the DNA is TGTGCCAGCAGCAAACGGGGGGCGCGTCTGGACAATGAGCAGTTCTTC.

This clone was observed a few times. The CDR3 nucleotides are TGTGCCAGCAGCTTCTGGACAGGAAGGAACACTGAAGCTTTCTTT. As protein: CASSFWTGRNTEAFF. The genes are TRBV7-2 and TRBJ1-1; 7 bases agree with TRBD1. This CDR3 has 15 amino acids. Germline trimming cut 3 bases from V and 1 base from J; bases unmatched to any gene: 5. CDR1 is SGHTA, CDR2 FQGNSA, per germline.

The J gene is TRBJ2-3, the V gene TRBV4-2, with D possibly being TRBD1 (5 bases). Germline V gene data show CDR1 as LGHNA and CDR2 as YNFKEQ. The CDR3 covers 16 residues. Trimming stripped 0 bases from V and 3 bases from J, with 13 bases between. Written as DNA, the CDR3 is TGTGCCAGCAGCCAAGAGGAAGGGGTGGGGACAGATACGCAGTATTTT. Protein product: CASSQEEGVGTDTQYF.

The rearrangement uses TRBV19 and TRBJ1-4; D gene ambiguous. The CDR3 has 18 amino acids. V lost 3 bases and J 5 bases, leaving 22 bases between the germline ends. Germline V gene lookup returns CDR1 LNHDA and CDR2 SQIVND (reference sequence). DNA of the CDR3: TGTGCCAGTAGTATTGGACTCACGCTCATTCCCCTCAATGAAAAACTGTTTTTT. Protein product: CASSIGLTLIPLNEKLFF.

The chain carries TRBV2 and TRBJ2-3, with a weak D call TRBD2 (6 bases). The CDR3 has 17 amino acids. Germline assignment: CDR1 SNHLY and CDR2 FYNNEI. The germline V and J ends were trimmed by 4 bases and 8 bases, with 25 bases remaining between them. The CDR3 nucleotides read TGTGCCAGCAGTGCAAGCGTTACTAGCTACAGACGTGGTACGCAGTATTTT. It codes for CASSASVTSYRRGTQYF.

This chain uses TRBV18 with TRBJ1-5; D call uncertain. There are 16 residues in the CDR3. V lost 0 bases to trimming and J lost 2 bases, with 11 bases between them. Germline loops: CDR1 KGHSH, CDR2 LQKENI. The CDR3 region is CASSPPMERGNQPQHF. CDR3 DNA sequence: TGTGCCAGCTCACCACCGATGGAACGGGGCAATCAGCCCCAGCATTTT.

In DNA, the CDR3 is TGTGCCAGCAGGGCCGGGCAGGGCCTAACCTACGAGCAGTACTTC. Translated, it gives CASRAGQGLTYEQYF. The chain couples TRBV7-9 to TRBJ2-7; tentative D call: TRBD1 (5 bases). V lost 6 bases, J lost 2 bases, and 17 bases lay in between. CDR3 length: 15 amino acids. Per germline, CDR1 SEHNR and CDR2 FQNEAQ (reference sequence).

The chain couples TRBV7-2 to TRBJ2-3; TRBD2 matches 15 bases. Germline V gene data show CDR1 as SGHTA and CDR2 as FQGNSA. This CDR3 is built from 17 residues. J gave up 4 bases and V 5 bases, and 7 bases lay outside the gene matches. CDR3 in DNA: TGTGCCAGCAGCCAAGGACTAGCGGGGGGGCCAGCAGATACGCAGTATTTT. It codes for CASSQGLAGGPADTQYF.

This clone has just one count. The rearrangement links TRBV27 to TRBJ2-2, with D perhaps TRBD1 (5 bases). The V end was cut by 5 bases, the J end by 5 bases, with 12 bases between. The CDR3 has 14 residues. Germline values: CDR1 MNHEY, CDR2 SMNVEV (reference sequence). CDR3 in DNA: TGTGCCAGCAGTCACCCCACAGGAACCGGGGAGCTGTTTTTT. Translating gives CASSHPTGTGELFF.

This chain links TRBV27 with TRBJ2-7; D perhaps matches TRBD2 (6 bases). The V end was cut by 3 bases, the J end by 9 bases, with 9 bases between. Germline V gene data show CDR1 as MNHEY and CDR2 as SMNVEV (reference sequence). The CDR3 has 11 amino acids. The CDR3: CASSLGEVQYF. The CDR3 bases are TGTGCCAGCAGTTTGGGGGAGGTGCAGTACTTC.

CDR3: CASSSSNGTLPLYEQYF. CDR3 nucleotide sequence: TGCGCCAGCAGCTCCTCGAACGGGACTCTCCCCCTCTACGAGCAGTACTTC. This chain uses TRBV5-1 with TRBJ2-5; tentative D call: TRBD2 (6 bases). The DNA matches TRBJ2-7 better at its end, which makes the J call doubtful. The CDR3 contains 17 residues. CDR1 and CDR2 from the germline V gene are SGHRS and YFSETQ.

The chain combines TRBV5-1 with TRBJ2-1; TRBD1 is a possible D gene (5 bases). V lost 1 base and J lost 7, with 15 bases in between. In germline, CDR1 is SGHRS, CDR2 YFSETQ. The CDR3 is made up of 15 amino acids. CDR3 protein: CASSLPGKNGNEQFF. The CDR3 bases are TGCGCCAGCAGCTTGCCAGGGAAAAATGGAAATGAGCAGTTCTTC. Combining the CDR3 with reference TRBV5-1 and TRBJ2-1 gives the whole variable domain KAGVTQTPRYLIKTRGQQVTLSCSPISGHRSVSWYQQTPGQGLQFLFEYFSETQRNKGNFPGRFSGRQFSNSRSEMNVSTLELGDSALYLCASSLPGKNGNEQFFGPGTRLTVL.

The chain recombines TRBV5-1 with TRBJ2-1; 7 bases map to TRBD1. The CDR3 loop spans 15 amino acids. In germline, CDR1 is SGHRS, CDR2 YFSETQ. J lost 4 bases, V lost 3 bases, and 7 bases had no gene match. DNA of the CDR3: TGCGCCAGCAGCTCCCCGGGACAGAAGTACAATGAGCAGTTCTTC. This encodes CASSSPGQKYNEQFF.

The chain is built from TRBV7-8 and TRBJ1-2; D not resolved. CDR3 length: 14 amino acids. Trimming took off 5 bases at V and 7 bases at J, with 17 bases between the two ends. CDR1 and CDR2 (germline): SGHVS, FQNEAQ. The CDR3 nucleotides read TGTGCCAGCAGCACACGAACGGAGAGGAGTGGCTACACCTTC. Its protein is CASSTRTERSGYTF.

V and J are TRBV9 and TRBJ1-1; 7 bases fit TRBD1. Germline V gives CDR1 SGDLS, CDR2 YYNGEE. V trimming: 4 bases; J trimming: 7 bases; junction bases outside the gene matches: 13. This CDR3 is built from 15 residues. CDR3 coding DNA: TGTGCCAGCAGCAAAACTGACAGGGCCAGCATTGAAGCTTTCTTT. Amino acids: CASSKTDRASIEAFF.

Regarding this clone: At one end the junction does not follow the germline gene, possibly because of a read error. The rearrangement uses TRBV7-9 and TRBJ1-6; no reliable D call. CDR1 and CDR2 (germline): SEHNR, FQNEAQ (reference sequence). The CDR3 is 13 amino acids. Written as DNA, the CDR3 is TGTTCCAGCAGCTTAGCAGGCGGGCCACCCCTCCACTTT. Its translation is CSSSLAGGPPLHF. Together with reference TRBV7-9 and TRBJ1-6, the CDR3 gives the full variable domain: DTGVSQNPRHKITKRGQNVTFRCDPISEHNRLYWYRQTLGQGPEFLTYFQNEAQLEKSRLLSDRFSAERPKGSFSTLEIQRTEQGDSAMYLCSSSLAGGPPLHFGNGTRLTVT.

This clone showed up just a few times. V gene TRBV27 combines with J gene TRBJ1-1; no firm D call. The CDR3 extends over 16 amino acids. The V end lost 7 bases, the J end lost 4 bases, and 22 bases lay between the germline ends. Germline CDR1 MNHEY, CDR2 SMNVEV (reference sequence). CDR3 sequence reads: CASTPELRARSTEAFF. CDR3 coding DNA: TGTGCCAGCACCCCTGAATTGCGGGCGAGGAGCACTGAAGCTTTCTTT.

This chain joins TRBV19 and TRBJ2-2, with 9 bases aligning to TRBD1. This CDR3 is 16 amino acids long. CDR1 is LNHDA, CDR2 SQIVND, per germline (reference sequence). The trim removed 5 bases at V and 4 bases at J, leaving 8 bases unmatched. DNA of the CDR3: TGTGCCAGTAGTCCTGGGACAGGGAGTAGCACCGGGGAGCTGTTTTTT. Translated: CASSPGTGSSTGELFF.

The genes are TRBV10-3 and TRBJ2-1; TRBD1 matches at 10 bases. Germline lookup yields CDR1 ENHRY and CDR2 SYGVKD. V dropped 9 bases and J dropped 6; count of bases not matched to a gene: 5. There are 13 residues in the CDR3. This CDR3 is CAMGQGIGNEQFF. In DNA, the CDR3 is TGTGCCATGGGACAGGGGATAGGCAATGAGCAGTTCTTC.

The genes are TRBV2 and TRBJ1-2; 9 bases match TRBD1. CDR3 size: 13 residues. CDR1 and CDR2 from the germline V gene are SNHLY and FYNNEI. V was clipped by 7 bases and J by 6 bases; unmatched bases: 6. The CDR3 nucleotides are TGTGCCAGCAACCAGGACAGGGGCAATGGCTACACCTTC. It encodes CASNQDRGNGYTF.